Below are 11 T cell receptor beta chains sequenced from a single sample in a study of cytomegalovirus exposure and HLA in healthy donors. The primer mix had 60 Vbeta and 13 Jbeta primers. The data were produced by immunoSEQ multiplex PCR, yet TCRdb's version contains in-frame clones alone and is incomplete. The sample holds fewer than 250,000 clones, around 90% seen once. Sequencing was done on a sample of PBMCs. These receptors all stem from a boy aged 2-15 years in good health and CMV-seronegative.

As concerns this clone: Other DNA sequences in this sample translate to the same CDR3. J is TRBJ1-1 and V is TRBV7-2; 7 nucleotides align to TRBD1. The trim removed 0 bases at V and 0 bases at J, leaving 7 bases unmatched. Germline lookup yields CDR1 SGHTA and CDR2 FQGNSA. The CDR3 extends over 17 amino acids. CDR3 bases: TGTGCCAGCAGCTTAGCCCATAACAGGGGTATGAACACTGAAGCTTTCTTT. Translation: CASSLAHNRGMNTEAFF. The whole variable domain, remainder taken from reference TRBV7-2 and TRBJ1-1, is GAGVSQSPSNKVTEKGKDVELRCDPISGHTALYWYRQSLGQGLEFLIYFQGNSAPDKSGLPSDRFSAERTGGSVSTLTIQRTQQEDSAVYLCASSLAHNRGMNTEAFFGQGTRLTVV.

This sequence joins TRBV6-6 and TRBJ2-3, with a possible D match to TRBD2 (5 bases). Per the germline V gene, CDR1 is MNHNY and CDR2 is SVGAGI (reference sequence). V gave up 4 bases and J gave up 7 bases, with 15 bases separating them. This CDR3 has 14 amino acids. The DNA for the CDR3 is TGTGCCAGCAGTTTCACCCCTTCTAGCCATACGCAGTATTTT. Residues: CASSFTPSSHTQYF.

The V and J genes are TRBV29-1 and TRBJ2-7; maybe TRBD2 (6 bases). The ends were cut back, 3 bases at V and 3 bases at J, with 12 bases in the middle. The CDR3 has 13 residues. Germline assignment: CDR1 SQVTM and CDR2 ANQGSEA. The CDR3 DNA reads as TGCAGCGTTGACGGCGGGGTTGGCTACGAGCAGTACTTC. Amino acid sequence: CSVDGGVGYEQYF.

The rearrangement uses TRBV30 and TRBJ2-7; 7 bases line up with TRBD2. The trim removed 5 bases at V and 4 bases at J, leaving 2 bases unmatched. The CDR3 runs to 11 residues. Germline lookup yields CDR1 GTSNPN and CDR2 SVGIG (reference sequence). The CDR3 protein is CAWQGLYEQYF. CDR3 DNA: TGTGCCTGGCAGGGACTATACGAGCAGTACTTC.

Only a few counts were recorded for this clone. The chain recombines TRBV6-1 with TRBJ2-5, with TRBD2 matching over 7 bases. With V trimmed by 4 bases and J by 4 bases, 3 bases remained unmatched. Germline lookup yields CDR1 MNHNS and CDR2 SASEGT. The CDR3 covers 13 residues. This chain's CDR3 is CASSGGEGETQYF. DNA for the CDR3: TGTGCCAGCAGTGGAGGGGAGGGAGAGACCCAGTACTTC.

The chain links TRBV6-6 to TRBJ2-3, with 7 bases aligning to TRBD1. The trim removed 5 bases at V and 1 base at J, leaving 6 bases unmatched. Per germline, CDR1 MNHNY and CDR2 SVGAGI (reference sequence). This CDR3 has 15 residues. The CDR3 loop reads CASSPTGDRTDTQYF. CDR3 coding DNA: TGTGCCAGCAGTCCAACAGGGGATCGCACAGATACGCAGTATTTT.

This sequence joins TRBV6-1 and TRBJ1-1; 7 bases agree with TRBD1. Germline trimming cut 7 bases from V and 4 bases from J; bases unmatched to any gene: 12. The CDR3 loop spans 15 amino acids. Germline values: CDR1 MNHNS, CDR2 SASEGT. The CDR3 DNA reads TGTGCCAGCAATGTGTATAGGGGACAGACCACTGAAGCTTTCTTT. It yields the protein CASNVYRGQTTEAFF.

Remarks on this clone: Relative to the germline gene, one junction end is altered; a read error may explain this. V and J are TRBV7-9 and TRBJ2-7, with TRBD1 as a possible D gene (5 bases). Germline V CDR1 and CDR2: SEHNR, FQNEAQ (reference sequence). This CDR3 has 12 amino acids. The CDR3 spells CSSSLLGLEQYF. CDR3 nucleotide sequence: TGTTCCAGCAGCCTCTTGGGGCTCGAGCAGTACTTC.

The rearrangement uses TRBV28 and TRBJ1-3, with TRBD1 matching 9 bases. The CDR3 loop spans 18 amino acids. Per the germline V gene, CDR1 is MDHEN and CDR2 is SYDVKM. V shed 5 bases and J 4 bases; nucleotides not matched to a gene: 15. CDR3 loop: CASSRTGQGFLSGNTIYF. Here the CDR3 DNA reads TGTGCCAGCAGTAGGACGGGACAGGGATTTCTCTCGGGAAACACCATATATTTT. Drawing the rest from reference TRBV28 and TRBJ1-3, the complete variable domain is DVKVTQSSRYLVKRTGEKVFLECVQDMDHENMFWYRQDPGLGLRLIYFSYDVKMKEKGDIPEGYSVSREKKERFSLILESASTNQTSMYLCASSRTGQGFLSGNTIYFGEGSWLTVV.

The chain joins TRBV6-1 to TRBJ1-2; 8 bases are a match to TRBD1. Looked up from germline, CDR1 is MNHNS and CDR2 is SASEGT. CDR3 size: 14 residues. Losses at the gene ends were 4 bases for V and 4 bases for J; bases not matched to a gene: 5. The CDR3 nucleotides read TGTGCCAGCAGTGGGACAGGGAAAGGCTATGGCTACACCTTC. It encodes CASSGTGKGYGYTF.

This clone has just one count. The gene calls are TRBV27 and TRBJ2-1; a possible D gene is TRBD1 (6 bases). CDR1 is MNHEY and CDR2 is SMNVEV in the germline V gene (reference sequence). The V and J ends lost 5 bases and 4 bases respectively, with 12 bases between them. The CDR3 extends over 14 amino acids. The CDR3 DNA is TGTGCCAGCAGTCCCAGGGGAAGTTACAATGAGCAGTTCTTC. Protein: CASSPRGSYNEQFF.